Listed below are T cell receptor beta chains from one sample, sequenced in a study of T-cell reconstitution after alpha-beta-depleted transplantation in children. TCRdb reprocessed the PCR reads via MiXCR and lists one record per CDR3 protein. Here the sample spans around 490,000 distinct CDR3 sequences, 11% being singletons. The specimen comprised PBMCs, mostly from graft donor cells, sampled 180 days after TCRalphabeta/CD19-depleted stem cell transplant. All receptors derive from a female patient aged 2-10 years who had a stem cell transplant for aplastic anemia, so the T cells may come from the graft donor. Both conserved end residues are part of each CDR3. D genes are given only for firm matches. Clone size is not always given. Where it is, it says once, few, many or a class for expanded clones.

cdr3_nt: TGCGCCAGCAGCCAAGCTGGAAATTGGGCCTACGAGCAGTACTTC; cdr3_aa: CASSQAGNWAYEQYF; clone_size: -; v_call: TRBV4-3; d_call: -; j_call: TRBJ2-7
cdr3_nt: TGTGCCATCAGTTTCGACAAACCTGGAAACACCATATATTTT; cdr3_aa: CAISFDKPGNTIYF; clone_size: -; v_call: TRBV10-3; d_call: -; j_call: TRBJ1-3
cdr3_nt: TGTGCCAGTAGTGGACCCTTCAATGGCTACACCTTC; cdr3_aa: CASSGPFNGYTF; clone_size: few; v_call: TRBV19; d_call: -; j_call: TRBJ1-2
cdr3_nt: TGTGCCAGTAGTATGACAAGACGCTCTGGGGCCAACGTCCTGACTTTC; cdr3_aa: CASSMTRRSGANVLTF; clone_size: -; v_call: TRBV19; d_call: -; j_call: TRBJ2-6
cdr3_nt: TGTGCCAGCAGCTTATGGCGGGGACAGACTTCTAATTCACCCCTCCACTTT; cdr3_aa: CASSLWRGQTSNSPLHF; clone_size: -; v_call: TRBV7-9; d_call: TRBD1; j_call: TRBJ1-6
cdr3_nt: TGTGCCAGCAGTTTGGGGGGACAGGGGGAGTTCTTC; cdr3_aa: CASSLGGQGEFF; clone_size: many; v_call: TRBV12-3/TRBV12-4; d_call: TRBD1; j_call: TRBJ2-1
cdr3_nt: TGTGCCAGCAGCTTGGAGGGGGGAGAGCGAAACATTCAGTACTTC; cdr3_aa: CASSLEGGERNIQYF; clone_size: -; v_call: TRBV7-2; d_call: -; j_call: TRBJ2-4
cdr3_nt: TGCGCCAGCGCAAGGGGCTTCAGCTCCTACAATGAGCAGTTCTTC; cdr3_aa: CASARGFSSYNEQFF; clone_size: many; v_call: TRBV4-3; d_call: -; j_call: TRBJ2-1
cdr3_nt: TGTGCCAGCACAGGGGGGATCCAAGAGACCCAGTACTTC; cdr3_aa: CASTGGIQETQYF; clone_size: -; v_call: TRBV7-9; d_call: -; j_call: TRBJ2-5
cdr3_nt: TGCAGCGTTGTAGGCGGCAGCCTTTACAATGAGCAGTTCTTC; cdr3_aa: CSVVGGSLYNEQFF; clone_size: -; v_call: TRBV29-1; d_call: -; j_call: TRBJ2-1
cdr3_nt: TGTGCCAGCAGACCCGGGACCGCTAGCTCTGGGGCCAACGTCCTGACTTTC; cdr3_aa: CASRPGTASSGANVLTF; clone_size: -; v_call: TRBV12-3/TRBV12-4; d_call: -; j_call: TRBJ2-6
cdr3_nt: TGCAGTGCTAGACCCGGGGCCTTGGATCAGCCCCAGCATTTT; cdr3_aa: CSARPGALDQPQHF; clone_size: -; v_call: TRBV20-1; d_call: -; j_call: TRBJ1-5
cdr3_nt: TGTGCCAGCAGTACCGGGACCCTGAACCATGCTGAAGCTTTCTTT; cdr3_aa: CASSTGTLNHAEAFF; clone_size: few; v_call: TRBV9; d_call: -; j_call: TRBJ1-1
cdr3_nt: TGCAGTGCTAGGATTGTGGTTAGGGTGGCGGGGGAATTCACAGATACGCAGTATTTT; cdr3_aa: CSARIVVRVAGEFTDTQYF; clone_size: few; v_call: TRBV20-1; d_call: TRBD2; j_call: TRBJ2-3
cdr3_nt: TGCAGTGCCAGGGATGGCAGGGGGACCTATTATCAGCCCCAGCATTTT; cdr3_aa: CSARDGRGTYYQPQHF; clone_size: -; v_call: TRBV20-1; d_call: TRBD1; j_call: TRBJ1-5
cdr3_nt: TGCGCCAGCAGTAAGGAAAGGGTTAATGAGCAGTTCTTC; cdr3_aa: CASSKERVNEQFF; clone_size: -; v_call: TRBV10-1; d_call: -; j_call: TRBJ2-1
cdr3_nt: TGTGCCAGCAGCCAAATTGTCGGGCCCAAGTACAATGAGCAGTTCTTC; cdr3_aa: CASSQIVGPKYNEQFF; clone_size: few; v_call: TRBV14; d_call: -; j_call: TRBJ2-1
cdr3_nt: TGCGCCAGCAGCGCAAGTGGGGACAGTTCCTACGAGCAGTACTTC; cdr3_aa: CASSASGDSSYEQYF; clone_size: few; v_call: TRBV4-1; d_call: TRBD1; j_call: TRBJ2-7
cdr3_nt: TGCAGTGCCAGACTAGCGGGCGACAATGAGCAGTTCTTC; cdr3_aa: CSARLAGDNEQFF; clone_size: few; v_call: TRBV20-1; d_call: TRBD2; j_call: TRBJ2-1
cdr3_nt: TGTGCCAGTCATCCCGGGGGCACTATTTTCGGCAATGAGCAGTTCTTC; cdr3_aa: CASHPGGTIFGNEQFF; clone_size: few; v_call: TRBV19; d_call: -; j_call: TRBJ2-1
cdr3_nt: TGTGCCATCAGCGAAACAGGGAACAATTCACCCCTCCACTTT; cdr3_aa: CAISETGNNSPLHF; clone_size: many; v_call: TRBV10-3; d_call: -; j_call: TRBJ1-6
cdr3_nt: TGTGCCAGCAGCCAACTCCCCGCGCTAGGCGACAATGAGCAGTTCTTC; cdr3_aa: CASSQLPALGDNEQFF; clone_size: many; v_call: TRBV14; d_call: -; j_call: TRBJ2-1
cdr3_nt: TGTGCCAGCAGCTTAGGGACTAGCGGGATTGGCGTCCTCGTCTACAATGAGCAGTTCTTC; cdr3_aa: CASSLGTSGIGVLVYNEQFF; clone_size: few; v_call: TRBV11-3; d_call: TRBD2; j_call: TRBJ2-1
cdr3_nt: TGTGCCAGCAGTGGACAGACCAATCAGCCCCAGCATTTT; cdr3_aa: CASSGQTNQPQHF; clone_size: -; v_call: TRBV6-1; d_call: -; j_call: TRBJ1-5
cdr3_nt: TGTGCCAGCAGTTTAAACCGGGATTTCTATGGCTACACCTTC; cdr3_aa: CASSLNRDFYGYTF; clone_size: -; v_call: TRBV6-5; d_call: -; j_call: TRBJ1-2
cdr3_nt: TGTGCCAGCAGCCCGGGGGGCAGGCCCCTCTACAATGAGCAGTTCTTC; cdr3_aa: CASSPGGRPLYNEQFF; clone_size: -; v_call: TRBV7-2; d_call: -; j_call: TRBJ2-1
cdr3_nt: TGTGCCAGCATCTTAGGGCCGGTGCACTACAATGAGCAGTTCTTC; cdr3_aa: CASILGPVHYNEQFF; clone_size: -; v_call: TRBV7-9; d_call: -; j_call: TRBJ2-1
cdr3_nt: TGTGCCAGCAGCTTAATGCTGGATAGCAATCAGCCCCAGCATTTT; cdr3_aa: CASSLMLDSNQPQHF; clone_size: few; v_call: TRBV7-8; d_call: -; j_call: TRBJ1-5